This T cell receptor (beta chain) was recovered during a study of T-cell memory formation after mild COVID-19. MiXCR, run by TCRdb on the 5' RACE reads, gives a single entry per CDR3 protein. The repertoire has under 350,000 distinct CDR3 sequences, 16% of them found once; the top ten carry roughly 20%. This clonotype has ten or more counts. This CDR3 spans 13 amino acids. Per the germline V gene, CDR1 is SGHAT and CDR2 is FQDESV (reference sequence). V was trimmed by 3 bases and J by 7 bases, leaving 10 bases between them. The sample was PBMCs or a T cell subset sorted from them (not recorded which). The sequence was obtained from a man aged 18-30 years who had mild COVID-19 (a few samples of this study predate the infection). Cell type and time point are not known. This rearrangement joins TRBV11-1 to TRBJ2-4, with D perhaps assigned TRBD1 or TRBD2 (6 bases each). The CDR3 spells CASSLEGENIQYF. CDR3 DNA sequence: TGTGCCAGCAGCTTGGAGGGGGAGAACATTCAGTACTTC.